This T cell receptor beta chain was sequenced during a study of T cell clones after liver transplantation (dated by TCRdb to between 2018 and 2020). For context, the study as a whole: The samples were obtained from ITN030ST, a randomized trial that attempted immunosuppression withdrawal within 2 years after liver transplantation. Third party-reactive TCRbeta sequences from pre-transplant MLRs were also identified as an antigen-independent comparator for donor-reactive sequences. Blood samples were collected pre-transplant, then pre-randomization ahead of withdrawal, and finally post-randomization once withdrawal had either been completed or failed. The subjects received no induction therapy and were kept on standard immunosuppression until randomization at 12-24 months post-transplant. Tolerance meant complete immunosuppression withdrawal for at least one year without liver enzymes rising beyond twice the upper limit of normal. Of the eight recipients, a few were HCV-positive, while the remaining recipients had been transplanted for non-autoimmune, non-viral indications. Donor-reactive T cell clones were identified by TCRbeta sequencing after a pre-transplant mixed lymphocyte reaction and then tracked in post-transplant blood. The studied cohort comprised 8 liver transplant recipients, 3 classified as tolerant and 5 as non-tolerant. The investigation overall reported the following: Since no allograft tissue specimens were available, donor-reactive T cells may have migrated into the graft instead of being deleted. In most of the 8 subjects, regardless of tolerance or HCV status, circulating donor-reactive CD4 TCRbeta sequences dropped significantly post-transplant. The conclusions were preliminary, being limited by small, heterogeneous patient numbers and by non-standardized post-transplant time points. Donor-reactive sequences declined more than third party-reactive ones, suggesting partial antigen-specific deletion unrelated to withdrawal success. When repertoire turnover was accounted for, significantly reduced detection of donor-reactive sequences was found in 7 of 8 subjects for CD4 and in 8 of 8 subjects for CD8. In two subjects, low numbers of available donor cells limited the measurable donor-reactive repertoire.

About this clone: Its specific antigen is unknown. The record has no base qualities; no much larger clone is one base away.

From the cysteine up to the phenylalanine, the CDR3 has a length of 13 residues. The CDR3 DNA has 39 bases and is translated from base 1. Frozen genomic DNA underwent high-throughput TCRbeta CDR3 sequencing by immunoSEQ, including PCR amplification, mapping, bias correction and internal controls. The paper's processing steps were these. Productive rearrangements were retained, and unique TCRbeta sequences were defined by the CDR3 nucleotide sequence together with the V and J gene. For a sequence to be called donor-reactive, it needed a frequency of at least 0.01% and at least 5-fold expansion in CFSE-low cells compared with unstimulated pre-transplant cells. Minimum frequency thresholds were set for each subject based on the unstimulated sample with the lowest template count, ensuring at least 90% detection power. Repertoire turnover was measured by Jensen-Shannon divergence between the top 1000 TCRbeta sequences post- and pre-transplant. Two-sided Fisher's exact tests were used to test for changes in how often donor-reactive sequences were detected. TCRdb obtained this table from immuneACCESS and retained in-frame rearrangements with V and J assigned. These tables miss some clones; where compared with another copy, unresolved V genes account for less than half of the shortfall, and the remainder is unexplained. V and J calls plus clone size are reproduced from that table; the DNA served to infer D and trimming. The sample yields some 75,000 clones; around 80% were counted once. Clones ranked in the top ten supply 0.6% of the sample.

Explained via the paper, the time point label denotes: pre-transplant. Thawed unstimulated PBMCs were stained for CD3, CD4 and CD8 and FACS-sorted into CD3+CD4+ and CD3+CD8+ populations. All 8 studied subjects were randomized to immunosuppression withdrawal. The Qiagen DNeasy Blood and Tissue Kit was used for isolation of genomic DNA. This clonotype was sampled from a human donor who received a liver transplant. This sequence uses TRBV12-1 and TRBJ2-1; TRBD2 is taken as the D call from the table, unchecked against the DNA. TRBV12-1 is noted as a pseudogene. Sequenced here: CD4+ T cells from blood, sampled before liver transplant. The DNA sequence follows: TGTGCCAGCAGCCGACTGGTCTACAATGAGCAGTTCTTC. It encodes CASSRLVYNEQFF.